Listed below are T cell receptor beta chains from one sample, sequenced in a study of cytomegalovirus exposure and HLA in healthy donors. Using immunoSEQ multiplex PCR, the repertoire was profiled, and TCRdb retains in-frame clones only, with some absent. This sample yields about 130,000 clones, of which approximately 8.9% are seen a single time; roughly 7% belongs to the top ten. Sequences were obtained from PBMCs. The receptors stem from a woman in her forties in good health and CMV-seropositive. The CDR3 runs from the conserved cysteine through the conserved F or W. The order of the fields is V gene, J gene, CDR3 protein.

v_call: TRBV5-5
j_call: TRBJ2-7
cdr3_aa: CASSMVTGGPYEQYF

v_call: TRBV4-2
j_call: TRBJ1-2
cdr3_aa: CASSQDKTGQIANYGYTF

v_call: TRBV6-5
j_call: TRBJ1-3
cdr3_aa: CASKMTGSGNTIYF

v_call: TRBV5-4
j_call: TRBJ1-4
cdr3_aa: CASSSQGLNEKLFF

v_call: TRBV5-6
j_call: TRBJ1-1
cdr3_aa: CASSLQGSTEAFF

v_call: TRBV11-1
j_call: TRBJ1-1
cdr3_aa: CASSRRGAGTEAFF

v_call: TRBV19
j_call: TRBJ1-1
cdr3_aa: CASSRTAAGDTEAFF

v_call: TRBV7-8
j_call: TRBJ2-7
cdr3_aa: CASSLGSTYEQYF

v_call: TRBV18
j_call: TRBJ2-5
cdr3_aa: CASSLQETQYF

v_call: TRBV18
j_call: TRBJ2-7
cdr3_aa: CASSPLARTGVSYEQYF

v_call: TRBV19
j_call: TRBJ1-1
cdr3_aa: CASSPRALTANTEAFF

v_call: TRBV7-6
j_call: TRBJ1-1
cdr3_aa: CASRKGPQGAATEAFF

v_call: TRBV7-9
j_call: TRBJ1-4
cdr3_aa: CASSNGQGAGELFF

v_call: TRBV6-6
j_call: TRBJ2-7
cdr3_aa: CASSPLGQISYEQYF

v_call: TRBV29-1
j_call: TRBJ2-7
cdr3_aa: CSVARRGNYEQYF

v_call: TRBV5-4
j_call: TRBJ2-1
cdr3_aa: CASSLAEGYNEQFF

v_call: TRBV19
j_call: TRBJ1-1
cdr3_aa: CASSKQVLNTEAFF

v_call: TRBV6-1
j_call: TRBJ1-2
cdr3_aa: CASSQTGYGYTF

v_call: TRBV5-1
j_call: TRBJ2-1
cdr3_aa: CASSLGDRFYNEQFF

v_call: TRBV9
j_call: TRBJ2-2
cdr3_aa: CASSARLTSGTGELFF

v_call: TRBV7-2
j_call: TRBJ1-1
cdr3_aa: CASSSTTGVGTEAFF

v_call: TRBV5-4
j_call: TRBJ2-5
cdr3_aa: CASSLALAGGETQYF

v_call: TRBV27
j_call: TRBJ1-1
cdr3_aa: CASSRGGGEAFF

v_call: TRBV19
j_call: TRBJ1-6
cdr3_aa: CASSIGQTTGQGISPLHF

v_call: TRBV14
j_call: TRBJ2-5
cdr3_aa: CASSQNSNKETQYF

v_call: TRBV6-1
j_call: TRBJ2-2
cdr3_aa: CASSELAGGHTGELFF

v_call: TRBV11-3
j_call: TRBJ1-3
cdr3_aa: CASSFGDRVNPSGNTIYF

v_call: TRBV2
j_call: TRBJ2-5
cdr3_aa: CASTMAGIQETQYF

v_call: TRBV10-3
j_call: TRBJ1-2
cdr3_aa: CAISESRDRGPDGYTF

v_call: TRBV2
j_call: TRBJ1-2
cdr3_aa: CASSVNVQSTYGYTF

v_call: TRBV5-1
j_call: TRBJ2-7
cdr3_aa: CASSPSGFLYEQYF

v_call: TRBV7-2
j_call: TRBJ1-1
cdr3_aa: CASSFELMSEAFF

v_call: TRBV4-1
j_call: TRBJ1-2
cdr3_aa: CASSQAFSGLGTWDGYTF

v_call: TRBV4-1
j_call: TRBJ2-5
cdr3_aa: CASSPTGTMYQETQYF

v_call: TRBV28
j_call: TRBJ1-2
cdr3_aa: CASRWGGRGYTF

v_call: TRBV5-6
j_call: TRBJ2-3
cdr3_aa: CASSSTGLGTDTQYF

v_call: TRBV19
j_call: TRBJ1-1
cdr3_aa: CASSGQGMNTKAFF

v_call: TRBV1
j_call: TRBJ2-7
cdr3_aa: CTSSQDRGDEQYF

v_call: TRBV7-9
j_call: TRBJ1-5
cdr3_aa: CASSLPGLNQPQHF

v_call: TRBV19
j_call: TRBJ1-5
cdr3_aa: CASSTSGDQPQHF

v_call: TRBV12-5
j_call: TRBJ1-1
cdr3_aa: CASGSSGGGEAFF

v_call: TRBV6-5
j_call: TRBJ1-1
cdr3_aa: CASSYDTGIAEAFF

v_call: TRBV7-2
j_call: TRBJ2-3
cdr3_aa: CASSLRQSRDTQYF

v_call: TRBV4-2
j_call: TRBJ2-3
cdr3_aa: CASSQGVSGLAATDTQYF

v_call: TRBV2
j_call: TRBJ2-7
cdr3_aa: CASSLTGIYEQYF

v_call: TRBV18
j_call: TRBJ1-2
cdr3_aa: CASSPISDGYTF

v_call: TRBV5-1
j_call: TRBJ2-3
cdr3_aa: CASSSAGGGTDTQYF

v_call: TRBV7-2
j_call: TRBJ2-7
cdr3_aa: CASSSRTGGSEQYF

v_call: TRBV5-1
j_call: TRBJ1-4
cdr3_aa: CASSPGQESYATNEKLFF

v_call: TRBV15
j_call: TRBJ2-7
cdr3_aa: CATSSRTGGSGEQYF

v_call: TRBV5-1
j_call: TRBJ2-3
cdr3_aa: CASSLVGSSGGMVDTQYF

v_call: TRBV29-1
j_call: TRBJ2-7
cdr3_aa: CSVASQVSFHEQYF

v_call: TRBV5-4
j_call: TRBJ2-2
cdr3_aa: CASSLLAGSTGELFF